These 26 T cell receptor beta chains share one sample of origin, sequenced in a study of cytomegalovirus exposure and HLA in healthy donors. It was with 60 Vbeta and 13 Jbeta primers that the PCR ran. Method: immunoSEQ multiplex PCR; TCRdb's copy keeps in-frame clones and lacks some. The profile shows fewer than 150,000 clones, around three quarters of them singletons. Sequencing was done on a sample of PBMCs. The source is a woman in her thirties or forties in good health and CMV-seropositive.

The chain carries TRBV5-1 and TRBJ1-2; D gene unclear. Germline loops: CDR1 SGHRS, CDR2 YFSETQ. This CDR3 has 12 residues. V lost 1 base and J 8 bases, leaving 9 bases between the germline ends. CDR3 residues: CASSLLAGGYTF. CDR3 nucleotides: TGCGCCAGCAGCTTGTTGGCAGGCGGCTACACCTTC.

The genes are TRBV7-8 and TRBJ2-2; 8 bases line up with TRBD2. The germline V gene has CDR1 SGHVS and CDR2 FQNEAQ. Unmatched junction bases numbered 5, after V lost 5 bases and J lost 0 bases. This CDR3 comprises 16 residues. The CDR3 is CASSPRSGTNTGELFF. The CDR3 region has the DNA TGTGCCAGCAGCCCACGTAGCGGGACGAACACCGGGGAGCTGTTTTTT.

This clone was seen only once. The CDR3 loop reads CASSVGGDYSYEQYF. DNA of the CDR3: TGCGCCAGCAGCGTGGGGGGTGACTATTCCTACGAGCAGTACTTC. V usage is TRBV5-1 and J usage is TRBJ2-7; possibly TRBD2 for D (6 bases). Trimming shortened V by 4 bases and J by 1 base, and 15 bases separated the two germline ends. Germline-derived CDR1 and CDR2 are SGHRS and YFSETQ. The CDR3 length is 15 residues.

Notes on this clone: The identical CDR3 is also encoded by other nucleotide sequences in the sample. The CDR3 sequence: CASSLGLAGVNEQFF. CDR3 DNA: TGCGCCAGCAGCCTAGGACTAGCGGGGGTCAATGAGCAGTTCTTC. V and J are TRBV5-1 and TRBJ2-1; 13 bases are shared with TRBD2. Germline V gene sequence: CDR1 SGHRS, CDR2 YFSETQ. CDR3 size: 15 residues. V shed 4 bases, J shed 6 bases, and the junction held 4 bases outside the gene matches.

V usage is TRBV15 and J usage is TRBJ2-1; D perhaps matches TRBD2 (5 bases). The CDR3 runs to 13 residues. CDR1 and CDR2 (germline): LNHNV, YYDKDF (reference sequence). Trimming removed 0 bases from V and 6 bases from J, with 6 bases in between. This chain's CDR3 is CATSRDLANEQFF. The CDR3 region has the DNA TGTGCCACCAGCAGAGATCTAGCCAATGAGCAGTTCTTC.

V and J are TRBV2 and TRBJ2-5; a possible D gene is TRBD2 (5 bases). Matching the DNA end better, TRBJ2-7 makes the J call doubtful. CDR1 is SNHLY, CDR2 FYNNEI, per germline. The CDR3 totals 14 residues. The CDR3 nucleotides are TGTGCCAGCACCCCAGCGGTACGGCCCTACGAGCAGTACTTC. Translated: CASTPAVRPYEQYF.

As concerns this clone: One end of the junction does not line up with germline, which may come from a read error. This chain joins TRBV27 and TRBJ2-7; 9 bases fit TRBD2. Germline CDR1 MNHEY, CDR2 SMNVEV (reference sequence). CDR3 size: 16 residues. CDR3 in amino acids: CATSFSPGTSLPEQYF. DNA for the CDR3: TGTGCCACCAGTTTCTCTCCCGGGACTAGCCTCCCCGAGCAGTACTTC.

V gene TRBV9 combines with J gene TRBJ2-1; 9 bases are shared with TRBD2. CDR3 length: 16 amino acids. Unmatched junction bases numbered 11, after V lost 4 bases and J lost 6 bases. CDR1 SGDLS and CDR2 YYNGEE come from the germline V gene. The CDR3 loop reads CASSRREGQWGNEQFF. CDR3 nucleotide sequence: TGTGCCAGCAGCAGGCGGGAGGGCCAGTGGGGCAATGAGCAGTTCTTC.

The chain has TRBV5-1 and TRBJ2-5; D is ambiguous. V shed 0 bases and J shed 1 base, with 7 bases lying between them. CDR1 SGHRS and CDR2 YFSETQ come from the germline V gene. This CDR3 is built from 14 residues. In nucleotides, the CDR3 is TGCGCCAGCAGCTTGGTCTCCAGCCAAGAGACCCAGTACTTC. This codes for CASSLVSSQETQYF.

In nucleotides, the CDR3 is TGTGCCAGCAGTCCGGACAGGGTCCTATACGAGCAGTACTTC. It codes for CASSPDRVLYEQYF. V is TRBV2 and J is TRBJ2-7; 8 nucleotides line up with TRBD1. The CDR3 runs 14 residues. Losses at the gene ends were 5 bases for V and 4 bases for J; bases not matched to a gene: 7. Germline V gene sequence: CDR1 SNHLY, CDR2 FYNNEI.

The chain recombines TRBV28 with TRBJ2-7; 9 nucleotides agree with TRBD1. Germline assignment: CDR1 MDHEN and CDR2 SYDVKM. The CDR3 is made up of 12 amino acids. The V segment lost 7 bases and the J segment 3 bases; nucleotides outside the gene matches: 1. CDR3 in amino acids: CASTTGGYEQYF. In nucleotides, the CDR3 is TGTGCCAGCACGACAGGGGGCTACGAGCAGTACTTC.

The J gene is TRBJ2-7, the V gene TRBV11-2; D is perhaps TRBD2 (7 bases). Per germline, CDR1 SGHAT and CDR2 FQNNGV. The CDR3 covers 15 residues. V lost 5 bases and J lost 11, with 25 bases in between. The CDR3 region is CASSLRGGPLGEEYF. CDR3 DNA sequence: TGTGCCAGCAGCCTAAGGGGGGGGCCGTTAGGGGAGGAGTACTTC.

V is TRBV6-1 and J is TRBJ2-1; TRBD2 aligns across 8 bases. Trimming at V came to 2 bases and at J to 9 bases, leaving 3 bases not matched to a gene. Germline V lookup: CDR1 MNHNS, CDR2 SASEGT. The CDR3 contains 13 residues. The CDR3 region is CASSEISGSEQFF. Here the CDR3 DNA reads TGTGCCAGCAGTGAAATAAGCGGGAGTGAGCAGTTCTTC.

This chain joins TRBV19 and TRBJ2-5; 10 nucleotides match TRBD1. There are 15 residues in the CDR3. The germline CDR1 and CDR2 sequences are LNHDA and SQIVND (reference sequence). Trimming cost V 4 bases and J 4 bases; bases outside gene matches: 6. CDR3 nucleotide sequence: TGTGCCAGTAGTACCTGGGACAGGGGTCCAGAGACCCAGTACTTC. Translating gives CASSTWDRGPETQYF.

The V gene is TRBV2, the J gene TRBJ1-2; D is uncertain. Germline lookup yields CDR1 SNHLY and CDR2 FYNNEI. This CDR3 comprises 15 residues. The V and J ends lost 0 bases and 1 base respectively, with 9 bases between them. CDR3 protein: CASSEALRVNYGYTF. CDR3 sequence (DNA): TGTGCCAGCAGTGAAGCGCTGAGGGTTAACTATGGCTACACCTTC.

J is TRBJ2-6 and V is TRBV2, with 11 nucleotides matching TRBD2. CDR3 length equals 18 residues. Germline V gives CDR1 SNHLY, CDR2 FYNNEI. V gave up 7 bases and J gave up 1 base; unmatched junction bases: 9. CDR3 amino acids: CASIWELAGDSGANVLTF. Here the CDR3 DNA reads TGTGCCAGCATCTGGGAACTAGCGGGGGATTCTGGGGCCAACGTCCTGACTTTC.

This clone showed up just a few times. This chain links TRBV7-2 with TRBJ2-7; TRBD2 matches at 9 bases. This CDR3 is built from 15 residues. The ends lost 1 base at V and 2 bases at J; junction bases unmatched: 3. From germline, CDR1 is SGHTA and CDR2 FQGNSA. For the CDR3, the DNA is TGTGCCAGCAGCTTAGGGCTAGCGGGACCCTACGAGCAGTACTTC. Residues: CASSLGLAGPYEQYF. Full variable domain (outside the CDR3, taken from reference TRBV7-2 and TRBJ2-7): GAGVSQSPSNKVTEKGKDVELRCDPISGHTALYWYRQSLGQGLEFLIYFQGNSAPDKSGLPSDRFSAERTGGSVSTLTIQRTQQEDSAVYLCASSLGLAGPYEQYFGPGTRLTVT.

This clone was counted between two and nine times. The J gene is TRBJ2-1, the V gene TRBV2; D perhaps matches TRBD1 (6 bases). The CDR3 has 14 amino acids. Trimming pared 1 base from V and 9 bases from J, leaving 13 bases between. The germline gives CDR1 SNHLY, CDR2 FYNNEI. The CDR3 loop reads CASSEVRQAGEQFF. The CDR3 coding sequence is TGTGCCAGCAGTGAAGTAAGACAGGCGGGTGAGCAGTTCTTC.

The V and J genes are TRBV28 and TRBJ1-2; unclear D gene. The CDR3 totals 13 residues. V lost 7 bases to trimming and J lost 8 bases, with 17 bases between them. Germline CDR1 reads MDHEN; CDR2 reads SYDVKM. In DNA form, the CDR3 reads TGTGCCAGCACCCAGTCAGGTTCTAGCGGCTACACCTTC. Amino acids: CASTQSGSSGYTF.

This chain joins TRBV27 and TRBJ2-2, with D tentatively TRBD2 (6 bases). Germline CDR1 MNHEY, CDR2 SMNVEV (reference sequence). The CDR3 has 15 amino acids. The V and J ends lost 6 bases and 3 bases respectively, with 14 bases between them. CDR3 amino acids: CASRKIRDYTGELFF. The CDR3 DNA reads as TGTGCCAGCAGGAAAATCAGGGACTACACCGGGGAGCTGTTTTTT.

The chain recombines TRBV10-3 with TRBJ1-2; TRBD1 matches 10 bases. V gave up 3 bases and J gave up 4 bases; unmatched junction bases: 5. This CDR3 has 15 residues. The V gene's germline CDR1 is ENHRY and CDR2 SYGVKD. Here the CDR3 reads CAISDAGQGLYGYTF. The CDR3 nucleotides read TGTGCCATCAGTGACGCGGGACAGGGGCTCTATGGCTACACCTTC.

CDR3 protein: CASSLLAGNTQYF. Here the CDR3 DNA reads TGTGCCAGCAGCTTGTTGGCAGGCAATACGCAGTATTTT. This sequence joins TRBV7-9 and TRBJ2-3; no clear D gene. The CDR3 has 13 amino acids. V was trimmed by 3 bases and J by 7 bases, leaving 11 bases between them. Germline CDR1 and CDR2: SEHNR and FQNEAQ (reference sequence). The whole variable domain, remainder taken from reference TRBV7-9 and TRBJ2-3, is DTGVSQNPRHKITKRGQNVTFRCDPISEHNRLYWYRQTLGQGPEFLTYFQNEAQLEKSRLLSDRFSAERPKGSFSTLEIQRTEQGDSAMYLCASSLLAGNTQYFGPGTRLTVL.

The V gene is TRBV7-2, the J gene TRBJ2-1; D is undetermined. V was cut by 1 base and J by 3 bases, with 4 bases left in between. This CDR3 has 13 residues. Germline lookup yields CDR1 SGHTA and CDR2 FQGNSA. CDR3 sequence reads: CASSLGLYNEQFF. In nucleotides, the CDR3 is TGTGCCAGCAGCTTAGGACTCTACAATGAGCAGTTCTTC.

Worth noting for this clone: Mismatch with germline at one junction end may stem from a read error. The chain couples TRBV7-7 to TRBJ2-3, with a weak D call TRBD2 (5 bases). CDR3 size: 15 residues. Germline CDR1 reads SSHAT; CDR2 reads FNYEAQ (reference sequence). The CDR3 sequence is CASSLGTSSTNTQYF. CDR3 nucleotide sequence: TGTGCTAGCAGCTTAGGCACTAGTTCCACTAATACGCAGTATTTT.

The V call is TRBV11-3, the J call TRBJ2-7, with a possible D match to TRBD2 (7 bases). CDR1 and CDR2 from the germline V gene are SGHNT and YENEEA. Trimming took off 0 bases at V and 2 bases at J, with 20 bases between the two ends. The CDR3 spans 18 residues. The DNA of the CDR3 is TGTGCCAGCAGCTTAGATCGGGCCGGCGGGGGCCCAGCCTACGAGCAGTACTTC. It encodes CASSLDRAGGGPAYEQYF.

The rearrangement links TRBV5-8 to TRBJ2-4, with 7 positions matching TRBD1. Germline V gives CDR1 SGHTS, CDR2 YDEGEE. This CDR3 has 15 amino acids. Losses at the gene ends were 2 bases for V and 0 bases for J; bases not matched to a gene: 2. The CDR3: CASSFKGAAKNIQYF. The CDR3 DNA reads TGTGCCAGCAGCTTCAAGGGGGCAGCCAAAAACATTCAGTACTTC.